The clone carrying this T cell receptor beta chain was counted many times. This sample stems from a study of T cells in Graves' hyperthyroidism and ophthalmopathy. Study overall: Peripheral blood collection took place at initial diagnosis, before any treatment.

Patients with ophthalmopathy all had a Clinical Activity Score of at least 3, a NOSPECS grade of at least 4 and duration under 3 months. The CDR3 runs 15 residues. CDR1 and CDR2 (germline): MNHNS, SASEGT. The V gene lost 7 bases and the J gene lost 1 base, with 13 bases spanning the gap. TCR beta CDR3 sequences were amplified from RNA transcripts. When the TCR CDR3 underwent first-round RT-PCR, the HTBI primer set was used. MiXCR, applied by TCRdb to the multiplex PCR reads, yields one record per CDR3 protein. Among around 300,000 distinct CDR3 sequences listed, approximately 18% were seen once. Sequencing was done on a sample of blood. The chain couples TRBV6-1 to TRBJ1-4; D is possibly TRBD1 (6 bases). This clonotype was sampled from a man in his fifties or sixties with Graves' ophthalmopathy. CDR3 DNA sequence: TGTGCCAGCACCCAAGGGGGGGTAACTAATGAAAAACTGTTTTTT. Protein sequence: CASTQGGVTNEKLFF.